This note documents a single T cell receptor beta chain sequence. After removal of 1 base from V and 7 bases from J, the junction contained 5 bases not matched to a gene. This CDR3 has 15 amino acids. CDR1 is MNHEY, CDR2 SMNVEV, per germline (reference sequence). Recruitment covered over 20 US areas and drew participants whose ages spanned about 18 to 89 years. Cohorts were determined from participant-reported clinical history. Source study methods: It was from reference gene primer amplification that nucleated cell counts were estimated. The repertoire was sequenced with immunoSEQ multiplex PCR; TCRdb's copy has only in-frame clones and lacks some. That table gives V, J and clone size, and the DNA gave D and trimming. The sample holds 200,000 to 250,000 clones, roughly four fifths seen once. The data originate from a study of blood T cell repertoires in COVID-19. Study information: PBMCs, B-cell-depleted T cells, or T cells were the source of the cDNA or gDNA that made up the material.

The specimen sequenced was PBMCs or T cells enriched from blood (not recorded which). This rearrangement joins TRBV27 to TRBJ1-4, with 8 bases aligning to TRBD1. The origin of this receptor is a woman between 40 and 55 years old who had been exposed to COVID-19. The CDR3 sequence: CASSLWTGRIEKLFF. The CDR3 region has the DNA TGTGCCAGCAGTTTATGGACAGGGCGGATTGAAAAACTGTTTTTT.